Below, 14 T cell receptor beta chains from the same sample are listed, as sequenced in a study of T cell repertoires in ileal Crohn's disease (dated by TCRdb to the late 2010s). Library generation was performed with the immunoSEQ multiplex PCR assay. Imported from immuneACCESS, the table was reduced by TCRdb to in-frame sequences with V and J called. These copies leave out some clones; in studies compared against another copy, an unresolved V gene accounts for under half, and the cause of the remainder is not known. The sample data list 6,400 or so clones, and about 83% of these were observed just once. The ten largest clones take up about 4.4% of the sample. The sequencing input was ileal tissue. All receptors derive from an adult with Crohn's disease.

CDR3 sequence: CASSLDDRASLDEQFF. For the CDR3, the DNA is TGTGCCAGCAGCCTTGACGACAGGGCCTCTCTTGATGAGCAGTTCTTC. The chain is built from TRBV11-2 and TRBJ2-1, with 7 bases identical to TRBD1. The CDR3 is 16 amino acids. V lost 5 bases, J lost 8 bases, and 15 bases stayed unmatched. Germline values: CDR1 SGHAT, CDR2 FQNNGV.

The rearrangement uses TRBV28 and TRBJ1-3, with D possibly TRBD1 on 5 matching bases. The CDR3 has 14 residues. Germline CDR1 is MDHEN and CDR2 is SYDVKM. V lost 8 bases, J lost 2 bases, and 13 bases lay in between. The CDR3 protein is CASRLRGAGNTIYF. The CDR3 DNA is TGTGCCAGCCGCTTGCGGGGGGCTGGAAACACCATATATTTT.

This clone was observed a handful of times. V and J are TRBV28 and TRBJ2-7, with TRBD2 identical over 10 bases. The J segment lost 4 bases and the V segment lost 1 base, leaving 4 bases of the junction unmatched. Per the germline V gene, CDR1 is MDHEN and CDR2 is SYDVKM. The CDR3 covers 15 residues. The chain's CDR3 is CASSLYSGRTYEQYF. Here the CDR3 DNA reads TGTGCCAGCAGTTTATATAGCGGGAGGACGTACGAGCAGTACTTC.

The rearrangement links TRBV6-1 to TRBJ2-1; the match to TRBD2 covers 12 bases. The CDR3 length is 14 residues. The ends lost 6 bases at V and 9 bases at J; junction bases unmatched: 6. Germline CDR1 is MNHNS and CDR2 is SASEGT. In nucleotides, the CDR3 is TGTGCCAGCAGCCTAGCGGGAGGGCCTTTTGAGCAGTTCTTC. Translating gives CASSLAGGPFEQFF.

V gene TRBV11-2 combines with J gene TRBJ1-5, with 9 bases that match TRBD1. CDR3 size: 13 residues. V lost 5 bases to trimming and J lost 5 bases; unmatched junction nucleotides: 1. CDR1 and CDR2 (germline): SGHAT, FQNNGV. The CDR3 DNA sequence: TGTGCCAGCAGCCGGGACAGGGATCAGCCCCAGCATTTT. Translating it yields CASSRDRDQPQHF.

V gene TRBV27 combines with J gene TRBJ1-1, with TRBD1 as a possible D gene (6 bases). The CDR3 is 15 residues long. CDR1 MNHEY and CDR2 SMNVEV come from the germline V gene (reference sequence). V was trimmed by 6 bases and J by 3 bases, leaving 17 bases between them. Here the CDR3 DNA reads TGTGCCAGCAGACTGGGGGCGGCTCGTCACACTGAAGCTTTCTTT. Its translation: CASRLGAARHTEAFF.

CDR3 in DNA: TGTGCCAGTAGCGAGCCGGGACTCTCCAATGAGCAGTTCTTC. Residues: CASSEPGLSNEQFF. J is TRBJ2-1 and V is TRBV19; TRBD2 might be the D (6 bases). Germline CDR1 reads LNHDA; CDR2 reads SQIVND (reference sequence). The CDR3 is 14 residues long. Trimming pared 6 bases from V and 6 bases from J, leaving 15 bases between.

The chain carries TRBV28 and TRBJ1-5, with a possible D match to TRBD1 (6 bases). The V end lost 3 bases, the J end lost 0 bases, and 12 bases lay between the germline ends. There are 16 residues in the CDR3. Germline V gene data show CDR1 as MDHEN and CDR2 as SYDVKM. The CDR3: CASSFKRDNSNQPQHF. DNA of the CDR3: TGTGCCAGCAGTTTTAAACGGGACAATAGCAATCAGCCCCAGCATTTT.

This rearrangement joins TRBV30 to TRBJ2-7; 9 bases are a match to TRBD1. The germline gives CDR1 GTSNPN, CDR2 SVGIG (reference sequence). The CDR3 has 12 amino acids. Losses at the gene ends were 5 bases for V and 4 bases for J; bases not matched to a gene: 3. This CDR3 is CAWETGGYEQYF. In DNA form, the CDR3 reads TGTGCCTGGGAGACAGGGGGGTACGAGCAGTACTTC.

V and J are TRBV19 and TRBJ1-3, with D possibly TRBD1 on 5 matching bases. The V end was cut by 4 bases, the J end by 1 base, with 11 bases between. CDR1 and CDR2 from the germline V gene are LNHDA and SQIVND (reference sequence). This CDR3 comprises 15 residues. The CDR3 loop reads CASSTTVQSGNTIYF. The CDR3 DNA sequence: TGTGCCAGTAGTACGACAGTTCAGTCTGGAAACACCATATATTTT.

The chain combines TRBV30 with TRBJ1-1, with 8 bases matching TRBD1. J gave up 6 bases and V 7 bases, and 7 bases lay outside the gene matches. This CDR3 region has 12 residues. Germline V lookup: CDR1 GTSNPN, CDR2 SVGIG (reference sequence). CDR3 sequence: CAFGQGFAEAFF. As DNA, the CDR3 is TGTGCCTTTGGACAGGGCTTCGCTGAAGCTTTCTTT.

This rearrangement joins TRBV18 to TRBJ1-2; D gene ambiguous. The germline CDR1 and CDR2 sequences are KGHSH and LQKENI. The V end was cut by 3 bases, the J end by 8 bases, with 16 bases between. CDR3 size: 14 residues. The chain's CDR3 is CASSPFDTNEGYTF. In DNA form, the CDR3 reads TGTGCCAGCTCACCTTTTGACACCAACGAGGGCTACACCTTC.

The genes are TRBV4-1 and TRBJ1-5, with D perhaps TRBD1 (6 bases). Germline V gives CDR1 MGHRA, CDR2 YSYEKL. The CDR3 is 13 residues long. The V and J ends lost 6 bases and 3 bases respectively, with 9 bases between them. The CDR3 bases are TGCGCCAGCAGTGGGGGCATCAATCAGCCCCAGCATTTT. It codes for CASSGGINQPQHF.

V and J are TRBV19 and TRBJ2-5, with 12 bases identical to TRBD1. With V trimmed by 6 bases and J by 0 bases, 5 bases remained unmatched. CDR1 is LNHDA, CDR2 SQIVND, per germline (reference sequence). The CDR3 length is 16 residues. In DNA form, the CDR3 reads TGTGCCAGTAGCACCGGGACAGGGGGCTACCAAGAGACCCAGTACTTC. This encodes CASSTGTGGYQETQYF.